This is a list of T cell receptor beta chains from one sample in a study of T cell changes during pregnancy in multiple sclerosis. Sequencing was performed with immunoSEQ multiplex PCR; in TCRdb, only in-frame clones are kept and a portion is missing. The repertoire has around 130,000 clones, 90% to 98% of them found once; the top ten carry more than 0.4%. Here the sequenced sample was peripheral blood, taken after pregnancy. These receptors came from a female donor with multiple sclerosis, enrolled in a pregnancy study. The CDR3 runs from the conserved cysteine through the conserved F or W. D genes are given only for firm matches. For some rows the clone size is stated as once, few or many, or as a class when expanded; others skip it.

J gene: TRBJ2-5; clone size: NA; D gene: TRBD2; V gene: TRBV6-5; CDR3 protein: CASTLLAGQETQYF; CDR3 DNA: TGTGCCAGCACCCTACTAGCGGGACAAGAGACCCAGTACTTC
J gene: TRBJ2-4; clone size: NA; D gene: TRBD2; V gene: TRBV28; CDR3 protein: CASGLAGGGRIQYF; CDR3 DNA: TGTGCCAGCGGCTTAGCGGGAGGGGGGCGCATTCAGTACTTC
J gene: TRBJ1-5; clone size: NA; D gene: TRBD1; V gene: TRBV2; CDR3 protein: CASSSGGDRGRNQPQHF; CDR3 DNA: TGTGCCAGCAGTTCAGGGGGGGACAGGGGACGCAATCAGCCCCAGCATTTT
J gene: TRBJ2-7; clone size: NA; D gene: TRBD1; V gene: TRBV6-1; CDR3 protein: CASSEEETGGYQRRYF; CDR3 DNA: TGTGCCAGCAGTGAAGAAGAGACAGGGGGCTACCAGCGCCGGTACTTC
J gene: TRBJ2-7; clone size: NA; D gene: NA; V gene: TRBV2; CDR3 protein: CASRERTVYSYEQYF; CDR3 DNA: TGTGCCAGCAGAGAGAGGACAGTTTACTCCTACGAGCAGTACTTC
J gene: TRBJ2-1; clone size: NA; D gene: TRBD2; V gene: TRBV27; CDR3 protein: CASSFTMPSGPWNEQFF; CDR3 DNA: TGTGCCAGCAGTTTTACAATGCCTAGCGGGCCGTGGAATGAGCAGTTCTTC
J gene: TRBJ2-7; clone size: NA; D gene: NA; V gene: TRBV7-6; CDR3 protein: CASSLGQVFSYEQYF; CDR3 DNA: TGTGCCAGCAGCTTAGGACAGGTCTTCTCCTACGAGCAGTACTTC
J gene: TRBJ2-5; clone size: NA; D gene: TRBD1; V gene: TRBV29-1; CDR3 protein: CSVEGDRAQETQYF; CDR3 DNA: TGCAGCGTTGAAGGGGACAGGGCCCAAGAGACCCAGTACTTC
J gene: TRBJ2-7; clone size: NA; D gene: NA; V gene: TRBV5-1; CDR3 protein: CASSLAPYRKTYEQYF; CDR3 DNA: TGCGCCAGCAGCTTGGCTCCCTACAGGAAAACCTACGAGCAGTACTTC
J gene: TRBJ2-1; clone size: NA; D gene: TRBD2; V gene: TRBV18; CDR3 protein: CASWPGLAGDVEQFF; CDR3 DNA: TGTGCCAGCTGGCCGGGACTAGCGGGAGATGTTGAGCAGTTCTTC
J gene: TRBJ2-1; clone size: NA; D gene: NA; V gene: TRBV6-1; CDR3 protein: CASSEHGGFDYNEQFF; CDR3 DNA: TGTGCCAGCAGTGAACATGGCGGATTTGACTACAATGAGCAGTTCTTC
J gene: TRBJ2-3; clone size: NA; D gene: TRBD2; V gene: TRBV29-1; CDR3 protein: CSVAGLAGILGVADTQYF; CDR3 DNA: TGCAGCGTGGCGGGACTAGCGGGAATCCTTGGTGTCGCAGATACGCAGTATTTT
J gene: TRBJ2-7; clone size: NA; D gene: TRBD2; V gene: TRBV28; CDR3 protein: CASSFRTSGRTFYEQYF; CDR3 DNA: TGTGCCAGCAGTTTCAGGACTAGCGGGAGGACCTTCTACGAGCAGTACTTC
J gene: TRBJ1-1; clone size: few; D gene: NA; V gene: TRBV11-2; CDR3 protein: CASSKAGTPEAFF; CDR3 DNA: TGTGCCAGCAGTAAGGCGGGGACGCCGGAAGCTTTCTTT
J gene: TRBJ2-7; clone size: NA; D gene: NA; V gene: TRBV6-5; CDR3 protein: CASSRGTGREQYF; CDR3 DNA: TGTGCCAGCAGTAGGGGTACAGGGCGCGAGCAGTACTTC
J gene: TRBJ2-1; clone size: NA; D gene: TRBD1; V gene: TRBV2; CDR3 protein: CASIQGQRNNEQFF; CDR3 DNA: TGTGCCAGCATCCAGGGACAGAGAAACAATGAGCAGTTCTTC
J gene: TRBJ1-2; clone size: NA; D gene: NA; V gene: TRBV14; CDR3 protein: CASSPEGVLGYTF; CDR3 DNA: TGTGCCAGCAGCCCGGAAGGAGTCCTTGGCTACACCTTC
J gene: TRBJ1-5; clone size: NA; D gene: TRBD1; V gene: TRBV19; CDR3 protein: CASTGGYQPQHF; CDR3 DNA: TGTGCCAGCACAGGGGGCTACCAGCCCCAGCATTTT
J gene: TRBJ1-5; clone size: NA; D gene: NA; V gene: TRBV19; CDR3 protein: CASNLRGAYQPQHF; CDR3 DNA: TGTGCCAGTAATCTCCGGGGGGCCTATCAGCCCCAGCATTTT
J gene: TRBJ1-4; clone size: NA; D gene: NA; V gene: TRBV4-3; CDR3 protein: CASSPRGERTNEKLFF; CDR3 DNA: TGCGCCAGCAGCCCCCGGGGGGAGAGAACTAATGAAAAACTGTTTTTT
J gene: TRBJ2-2; clone size: NA; D gene: NA; V gene: TRBV6-1; CDR3 protein: CASSEMGGGVGELFF; CDR3 DNA: TGTGCCAGCAGTGAAATGGGAGGGGGTGTCGGGGAGCTGTTTTTT
J gene: TRBJ1-2; clone size: NA; D gene: TRBD1; V gene: TRBV5-4; CDR3 protein: CASSFGQGANYGYTF; CDR3 DNA: TGTGCCAGCAGCTTCGGACAGGGAGCTAACTATGGCTACACCTTC
J gene: TRBJ2-1; clone size: NA; D gene: TRBD2; V gene: TRBV7-8; CDR3 protein: CASSLALVGLAGAYNEQFF; CDR3 DNA: TGTGCCAGCAGCTTAGCATTGGTGGGACTAGCGGGAGCATACAATGAGCAGTTCTTC
J gene: TRBJ2-5; clone size: NA; D gene: TRBD2; V gene: TRBV5-1; CDR3 protein: CASSPWTSGSMVETQYF; CDR3 DNA: TGCGCCAGCAGCCCGTGGACTAGCGGGAGCATGGTAGAGACCCAGTACTTC
J gene: TRBJ2-5; clone size: NA; D gene: NA; V gene: TRBV7-9; CDR3 protein: CASSLVSYQETQYF; CDR3 DNA: TGTGCCAGCAGCTTAGTATCGTACCAAGAGACCCAGTACTTC
J gene: TRBJ1-1; clone size: NA; D gene: NA; V gene: TRBV6-6; CDR3 protein: CASSPKLGGKNTEAFF; CDR3 DNA: TGTGCCAGCAGCCCTAAATTGGGAGGGAAGAACACTGAAGCTTTCTTT
J gene: TRBJ2-2; clone size: NA; D gene: TRBD1; V gene: TRBV4-1; CDR3 protein: CASSAMGQGILELFF; CDR3 DNA: TGCGCCAGCAGTGCTATGGGACAGGGGATATTGGAGCTGTTTTTT
J gene: TRBJ2-4; clone size: NA; D gene: NA; V gene: TRBV19; CDR3 protein: CASSISEGLAKNIQYF; CDR3 DNA: TGTGCCAGTAGTATATCGGAGGGTCTAGCCAAAAACATTCAGTACTTC
J gene: TRBJ2-1; clone size: NA; D gene: NA; V gene: TRBV7-2; CDR3 protein: CASSPYAYNEQFF; CDR3 DNA: TGTGCCAGCAGCCCCTATGCCTACAATGAGCAGTTCTTC
J gene: TRBJ2-1; clone size: NA; D gene: TRBD2; V gene: TRBV9; CDR3 protein: CASSASGVLNEQFF; CDR3 DNA: TGTGCCAGCAGCGCTAGCGGGGTCCTTAATGAGCAGTTCTTC
J gene: TRBJ2-1; clone size: NA; D gene: TRBD2; V gene: TRBV5-6; CDR3 protein: CASSSGTRVDEQFF; CDR3 DNA: TGTGCCAGCAGTTCCGGGACTAGAGTCGATGAGCAGTTCTTC
J gene: TRBJ1-2; clone size: NA; D gene: TRBD1; V gene: TRBV2; CDR3 protein: CASRASTGAGTGYTF; CDR3 DNA: TGTGCCAGCAGGGCCTCTACAGGGGCTGGAACTGGCTACACCTTC
J gene: TRBJ2-3; clone size: few; D gene: TRBD2; V gene: TRBV7-2; CDR3 protein: CASSFHSGGRADTQYF; CDR3 DNA: TGTGCCAGCAGCTTTCACTCGGGCGGGAGAGCAGATACGCAGTATTTT
J gene: TRBJ1-5; clone size: once; D gene: TRBD1; V gene: TRBV2; CDR3 protein: CASSFSGGLSQPQHF; CDR3 DNA: TGTGCCAGCAGTTTCTCAGGGGGCTTAAGTCAGCCCCAGCATTTT
J gene: TRBJ2-1; clone size: NA; D gene: NA; V gene: TRBV2; CDR3 protein: CASRTSEQFF; CDR3 DNA: TGTGCCAGCAGGACTTCAGAGCAGTTCTTC
J gene: TRBJ1-2; clone size: NA; D gene: NA; V gene: TRBV21-1; CDR3 protein: CASRDQRIYGYTF; CDR3 DNA: TGTGCCAGCAGAGACCAGAGGATCTATGGCTACACCTTC
J gene: TRBJ1-1; clone size: NA; D gene: NA; V gene: TRBV5-6; CDR3 protein: CASSLAGQGKAFF; CDR3 DNA: TGTGCCAGCAGCTTGGCAGGGCAGGGTAAGGCTTTCTTT
J gene: TRBJ2-2; clone size: NA; D gene: NA; V gene: TRBV28; CDR3 protein: CASSFRGSREGELFF; CDR3 DNA: TGTGCCAGCAGTTTCAGGGGGAGCCGGGAGGGGGAGCTGTTTTTT
J gene: TRBJ2-1; clone size: NA; D gene: NA; V gene: TRBV6-1; CDR3 protein: CASSAPVSYNEQFF; CDR3 DNA: TGTGCCAGCAGTGCCCCGGTGAGCTACAATGAGCAGTTCTTC
J gene: TRBJ1-5; clone size: NA; D gene: TRBD1; V gene: TRBV28; CDR3 protein: CASSALTGTANQPQHF; CDR3 DNA: TGTGCCAGCAGTGCTCTGACCGGGACAGCGAATCAGCCCCAGCATTTT
J gene: TRBJ2-5; clone size: NA; D gene: NA; V gene: TRBV5-1; CDR3 protein: CASNVPGVQETQYF; CDR3 DNA: TGCGCCAGCAACGTTCCCGGGGTGCAAGAGACCCAGTACTTC
J gene: TRBJ2-3; clone size: NA; D gene: TRBD2; V gene: TRBV6-1; CDR3 protein: CASSEAPRSSGRAGDTQYF; CDR3 DNA: TGTGCCAGCAGTGAAGCGCCCCGCTCGAGCGGGAGGGCCGGAGATACGCAGTATTTT
J gene: TRBJ2-7; clone size: NA; D gene: TRBD1; V gene: TRBV18; CDR3 protein: CASSPLRTGISSYEQYF; CDR3 DNA: TGTGCCAGCTCACCGCTAAGGACAGGTATAAGCTCCTACGAGCAGTACTTC
J gene: TRBJ2-1; clone size: NA; D gene: TRBD2; V gene: TRBV10-3; CDR3 protein: CAISESTTSGTGYNEQFF; CDR3 DNA: TGTGCCATCAGTGAGTCAACGACTAGCGGAACGGGTTACAATGAGCAGTTCTTC
J gene: TRBJ1-2; clone size: NA; D gene: TRBD1; V gene: TRBV29-1; CDR3 protein: CSASWDREYGYTF; CDR3 DNA: TGCAGCGCATCCTGGGACAGGGAGTATGGCTACACCTTC
J gene: TRBJ2-7; clone size: once; D gene: TRBD2; V gene: TRBV7-8; CDR3 protein: CASSPSGYEQYF; CDR3 DNA: TGTGCCAGCAGCCCTAGCGGATACGAGCAGTACTTC
J gene: TRBJ2-5; clone size: NA; D gene: NA; V gene: TRBV7-6; CDR3 protein: CASSLGVAEETQYF; CDR3 DNA: TGTGCCAGCAGCTTAGGGGTAGCGGAAGAGACCCAGTACTTC
J gene: TRBJ2-7; clone size: once; D gene: TRBD2; V gene: TRBV19; CDR3 protein: CATRREGLAAYEQYF; CDR3 DNA: TGTGCCACCAGGAGGGAGGGACTAGCAGCCTACGAGCAGTACTTC
J gene: TRBJ2-3; clone size: NA; D gene: TRBD2; V gene: TRBV9; CDR3 protein: CASSVEAGGRGTDTQYF; CDR3 DNA: TGTGCCAGCAGCGTAGAAGCGGGAGGGCGGGGCACAGATACGCAGTATTTT
J gene: TRBJ2-1; clone size: NA; D gene: NA; V gene: TRBV29-1; CDR3 protein: CSATWAGNEQFF; CDR3 DNA: TGCAGCGCCACCTGGGCGGGCAATGAGCAGTTCTTC
J gene: TRBJ2-5; clone size: NA; D gene: NA; V gene: TRBV7-2; CDR3 protein: CASKLTRLQETQYF; CDR3 DNA: TGTGCCAGCAAGCTAACCCGACTTCAAGAGACCCAGTACTTC